This TCR beta chain originates from a study of T cell repertoires in cytomegalovirus infection. The CDR3 runs 18 residues. J gave up 0 bases and V 2 bases, and 6 bases lay outside the gene matches. Germline V gene lookup returns CDR1 LNHNV and CDR2 YYDKDF (reference sequence). TCRdb re-called the reads through MiXCR, storing one row per CDR3 protein. The table shows hundreds of thousands of distinct CDR3 sequences, with roughly a sixth occurring only once. The receptor was isolated from a human donor in good health (CMV status not recorded). Some clones in this sample may be carry-over from other donors' samples. This chain links TRBV15 with TRBJ2-1; 11 bases agree with TRBD2. Material: PBMCs. This CDR3 is CATSRPGLAGSSYNEQFF. CDR3 in DNA: TGTGCCACCAGCAGACCCGGACTAGCGGGTAGCTCCTACAATGAGCAGTTCTTC.